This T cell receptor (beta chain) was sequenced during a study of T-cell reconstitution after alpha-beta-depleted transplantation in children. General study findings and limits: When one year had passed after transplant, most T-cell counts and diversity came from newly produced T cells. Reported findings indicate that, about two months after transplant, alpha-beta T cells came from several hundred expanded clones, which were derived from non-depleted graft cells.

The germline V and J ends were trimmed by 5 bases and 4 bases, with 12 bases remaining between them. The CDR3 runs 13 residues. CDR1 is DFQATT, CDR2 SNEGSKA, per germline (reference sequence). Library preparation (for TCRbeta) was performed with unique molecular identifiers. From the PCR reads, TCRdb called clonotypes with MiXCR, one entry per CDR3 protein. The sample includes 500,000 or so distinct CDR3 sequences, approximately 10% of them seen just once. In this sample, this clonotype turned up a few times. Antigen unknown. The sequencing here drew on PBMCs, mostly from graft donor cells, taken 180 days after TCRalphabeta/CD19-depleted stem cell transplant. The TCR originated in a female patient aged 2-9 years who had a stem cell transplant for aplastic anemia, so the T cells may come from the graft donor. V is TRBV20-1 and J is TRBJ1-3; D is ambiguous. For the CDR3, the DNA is TGCAGTGCTTGGCTACTGGGAGGAAACACCATATATTTT. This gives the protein CSAWLLGGNTIYF.